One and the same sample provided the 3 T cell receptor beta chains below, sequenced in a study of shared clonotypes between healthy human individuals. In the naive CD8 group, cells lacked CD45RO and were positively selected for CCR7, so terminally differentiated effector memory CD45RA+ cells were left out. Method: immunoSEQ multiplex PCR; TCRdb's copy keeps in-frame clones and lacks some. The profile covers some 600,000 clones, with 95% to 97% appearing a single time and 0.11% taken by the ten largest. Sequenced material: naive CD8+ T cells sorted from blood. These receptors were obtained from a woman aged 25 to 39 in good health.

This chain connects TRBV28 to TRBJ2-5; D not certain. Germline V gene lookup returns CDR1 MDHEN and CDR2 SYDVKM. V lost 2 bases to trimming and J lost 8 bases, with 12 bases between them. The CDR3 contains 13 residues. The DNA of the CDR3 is TGTGCCAGCAGTTTAGGGGTCCTCCAAACCCAGTACTTC. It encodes CASSLGVLQTQYF.

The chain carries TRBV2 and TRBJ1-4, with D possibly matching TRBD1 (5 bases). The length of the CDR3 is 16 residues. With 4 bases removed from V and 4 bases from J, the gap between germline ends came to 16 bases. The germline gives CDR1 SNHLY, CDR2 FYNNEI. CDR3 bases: TGTGCCAGCAGTGTGATGTGGACAACGTTTAATGAAAAACTGTTTTTT. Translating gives CASSVMWTTFNEKLFF.

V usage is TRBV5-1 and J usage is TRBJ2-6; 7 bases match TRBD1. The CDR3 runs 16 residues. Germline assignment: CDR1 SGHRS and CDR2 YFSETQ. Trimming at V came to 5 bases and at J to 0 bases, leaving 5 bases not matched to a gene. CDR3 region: CASSEGQFSGANVLTF. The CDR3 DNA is TGCGCCAGCAGTGAGGGACAGTTCTCTGGGGCCAACGTCCTGACTTTC.